This TCR beta chain was identified in a study of cytomegalovirus exposure and HLA in healthy donors. Method: immunoSEQ multiplex PCR; TCRdb's copy keeps in-frame clones and lacks some. The data show some 65,000 clones, roughly 94% seen once. V lost 0 bases and J lost 7, with 13 bases in between. The CDR3 is 15 residues long. CDR1 is MGHRA, CDR2 YSYEKL, per germline. As to this clone: Antigen unknown.

Broader study findings: Cytomegalovirus status, reportedly, was diagnosed with high specificity and sensitivity by the classifier.

The rearrangement links TRBV4-1 to TRBJ1-5, with a tentative D call TRBD1 (5 bases). The source is a man aged 18 to 35 in good health and CMV-seropositive. The sequencing sample was made of PBMCs. This chain's CDR3 is CASSQDGRGRQPQHF. In nucleotides, the CDR3 is TGCGCCAGCAGCCAAGATGGGCGGGGACGCCAGCCCCAGCATTTT.